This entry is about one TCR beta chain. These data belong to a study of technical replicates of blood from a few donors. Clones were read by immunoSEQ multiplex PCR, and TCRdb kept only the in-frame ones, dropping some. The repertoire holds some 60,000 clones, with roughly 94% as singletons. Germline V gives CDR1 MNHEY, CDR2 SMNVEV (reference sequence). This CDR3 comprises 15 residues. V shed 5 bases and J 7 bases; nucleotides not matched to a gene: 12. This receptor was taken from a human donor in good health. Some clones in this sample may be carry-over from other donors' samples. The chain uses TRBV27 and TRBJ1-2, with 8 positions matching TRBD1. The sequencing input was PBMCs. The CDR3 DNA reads TGTGCCAGCAGTCCCCGACAGGGGAGGGTCGGTGGCTACACCTTC. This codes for CASSPRQGRVGGYTF.